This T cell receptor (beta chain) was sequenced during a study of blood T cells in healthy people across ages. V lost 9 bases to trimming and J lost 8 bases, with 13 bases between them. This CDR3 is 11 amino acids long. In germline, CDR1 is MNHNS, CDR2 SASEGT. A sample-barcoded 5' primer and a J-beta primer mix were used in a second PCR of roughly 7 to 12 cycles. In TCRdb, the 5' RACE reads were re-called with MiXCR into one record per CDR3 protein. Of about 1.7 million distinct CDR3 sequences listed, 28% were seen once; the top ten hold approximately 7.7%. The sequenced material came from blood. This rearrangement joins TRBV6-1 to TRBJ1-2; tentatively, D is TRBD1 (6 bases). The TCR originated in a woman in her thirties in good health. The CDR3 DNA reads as TGTGCCAGTGCAGGGGTATGGGGCTACACCTTC. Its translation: CASAGVWGYTF.